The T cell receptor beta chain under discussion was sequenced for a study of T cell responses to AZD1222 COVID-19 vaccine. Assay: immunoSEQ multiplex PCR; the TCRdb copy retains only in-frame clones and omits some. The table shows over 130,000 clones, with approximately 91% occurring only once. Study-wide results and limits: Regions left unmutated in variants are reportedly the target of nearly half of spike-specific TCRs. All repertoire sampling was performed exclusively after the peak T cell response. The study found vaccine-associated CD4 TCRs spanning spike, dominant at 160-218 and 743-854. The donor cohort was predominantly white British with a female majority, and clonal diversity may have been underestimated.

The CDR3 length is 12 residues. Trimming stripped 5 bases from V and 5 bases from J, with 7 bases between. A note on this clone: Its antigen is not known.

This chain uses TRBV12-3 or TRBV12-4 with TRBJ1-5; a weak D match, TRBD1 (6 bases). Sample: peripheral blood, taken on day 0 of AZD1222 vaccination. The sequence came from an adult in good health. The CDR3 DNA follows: TGTGCCAGCAGTCCAGGGGATCAGCCCCAGCATTTT. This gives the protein CASSPGDQPQHF.